A single sample gave rise to the 17 T cell receptor beta chains below, sequenced in a study of response to subunit inactivated influenza vaccine (dated by TCRdb to 2016 to 2019). Libraries came from RT-PCR. The sequencer listed for this sample is Illumina HiSeq 2500. TCRdb reran the public reads through fastp at Q25 and MiXCR, keeping productive beta chains. Entries are consolidated by CDR3 protein sequence, retaining the most common genes and DNA. This sample lists hundreds of thousands of distinct CDR3 sequences; roughly 20% were detected once. The ten largest clones take up approximately 11% of the sample. This sample comprised PBMCs from blood, obtained around 5 days after vaccination. The receptor set was obtained from a man aged 45-65 years who received an inactivated influenza vaccine. Donor details come from another sample of the same person, matched by shared clones.

The V call is TRBV28, the J call TRBJ1-5, with D unclear. The germline V and J ends were trimmed by 2 bases and 5 bases, with 10 bases remaining between them. This CDR3 region has 14 residues. Germline V gene data show CDR1 as MDHEN and CDR2 as SYDVKM. The CDR3 protein is CASSLSLGYQPQHF. The DNA of the CDR3 is TGTGCCAGCAGTTTAAGCCTGGGCTATCAGCCCCAGCATTTT.

The chain couples TRBV20-1 to TRBJ2-1, with D perhaps TRBD2 (6 bases). CDR3 length: 13 amino acids. Trimming removed 6 bases at V and 3 bases at J, with 12 bases between. Germline CDR1 DFQATT, CDR2 SNEGSKA (reference sequence). The CDR3, as DNA: TGCAGTGCCGCCGGGACTGACTACAATGAGCAGTTCTTC. It translates to CSAAGTDYNEQFF.

This clonotype was observed a few times. The rearrangement uses TRBV20-1 and TRBJ1-6; TRBD1 is a possible D gene (6 bases). From germline, CDR1 is DFQATT and CDR2 SNEGSKA (reference sequence). Trimming stripped 1 base from V and 14 bases from J, with 18 bases between. The CDR3 runs 14 residues. As DNA, the CDR3 is TGCAGTGCTAGAGCCCCGGCCGGGGGCCAGTCCCTCCACTTT. It codes for CSARAPAGGQSLHF.

In its sample, this clonotype was seen a few times. The chain has TRBV5-1 and TRBJ1-2; D possibly corresponds to TRBD1 (5 bases). Trimming removed 4 bases from V and 3 bases from J, with 16 bases in between. There are 15 residues in the CDR3. CDR1 and CDR2 (germline): SGHRS, YFSETQ. CDR3: CASSPVDPGYYGYTF. CDR3 coding DNA: TGCGCCAGCAGCCCCGTCGACCCAGGGTACTATGGCTACACCTTC.

This clonotype came up a few times. The chain is built from TRBV20-1 and TRBJ2-3, with D perhaps being TRBD1 or TRBD2 (5 bases each). Germline V gene data show CDR1 as DFQATT and CDR2 as SNEGSKA (reference sequence). The CDR3 runs 15 residues. Trimming cost V 6 bases and J 2 bases, with 18 bases left between them. The CDR3 sequence is CSAPPGTDPTDTQYF. The CDR3 DNA reads as TGCAGTGCACCTCCCGGGACCGATCCCACAGATACGCAGTATTTT.

This CDR3 is CASSLRRGSGNTIYF. In DNA form, the CDR3 reads TGTGCCAGCAGTTTACGCAGGGGTAGTGGAAACACCATATATTTT. The genes are TRBV12-3 or TRBV12-4 and TRBJ1-3, with D tentatively TRBD1 (6 bases). Trimming stripped 2 bases from V and 3 bases from J, with 11 bases between. The CDR3 is 15 residues long.

This sequence joins TRBV4-3 and TRBJ2-1; no clear D. Germline CDR1 LGHNA, CDR2 YSLEER. CDR3 length: 16 amino acids. V was clipped by 0 bases and J by 0 bases, with 9 bases between them. The CDR3 bases are TGCGCCAGCAGCCAAGATGCCCTGAGCTCCTACAATGAGCAGTTCTTC. Translated: CASSQDALSSYNEQFF.

This CDR3 is CASSGRTSGANEQFF. The CDR3 DNA reads as TGTGCCAGCAGCGGGAGGACTAGCGGGGCCAATGAGCAGTTCTTC. This rearrangement joins TRBV7-8 to TRBJ2-1; 12 positions match TRBD2. CDR3 length: 15 residues. J gave up 6 bases and V 5 bases, and 5 bases lay outside the gene matches. In germline, CDR1 is SGHVS, CDR2 FQNEAQ.

The chain has TRBV5-1 and TRBJ1-6, with D possibly TRBD1 on 6 matching bases. The CDR3 loop spans 13 amino acids. CDR1 is SGHRS, CDR2 YFSETQ, per germline. Trimming took 9 bases from V and 9 from J, leaving 16 bases between them. The CDR3 is CATSLTGFSPLHF. The CDR3 region has the DNA TGCGCCACCTCTCTTACAGGGTTTTCACCCCTCCACTTT. Combining the CDR3 with reference TRBV5-1 and TRBJ1-6 gives the whole variable domain KAGVTQTPRYLIKTRGQQVTLSCSPISGHRSVSWYQQTPGQGLQFLFEYFSETQRNKGNFPGRFSGRQFSNSRSEMNVSTLELGDSALYLCATSLTGFSPLHFGNGTRLTVT.

The chain joins TRBV6-1 to TRBJ2-7; 10 bases are shared with TRBD1. Germline V gives CDR1 MNHNS, CDR2 SASEGT. The CDR3 sequence is 14 residues long. After removal of 6 bases from V and 5 bases from J, the junction contained 7 bases not matched to a gene. The chain's CDR3 is CASSLGQGTHEQYF. In nucleotides, the CDR3 is TGTGCCAGCAGCCTGGGACAGGGGACCCACGAGCAGTACTTC.

Points on this clonotype: This may be a read error, as it is one base from a much larger clone. V usage is TRBV20-1 and J usage is TRBJ2-1; 7 positions agree with TRBD2. The CDR3 extends over 13 amino acids. V was clipped by 4 bases and J by 12 bases; unmatched bases: 12. The V gene's germline CDR1 is DFQATT and CDR2 SNEGSKA (reference sequence). This chain's CDR3 is CSAISGGSDGQFF. CDR3 nucleotides: TGCAGTGCTATTTCGGGGGGAAGTGATGGGCAGTTCTTC.

The genes are TRBV29-1 and TRBJ1-1; a possible D gene is TRBD1 (6 bases). This CDR3 region has 14 residues. The germline gives CDR1 SQVTM, CDR2 ANQGSEA. V was clipped by 6 bases and J by 1 base, with 15 bases between them. The CDR3 bases are TGCAGCGTGGCTAACAGGGTTGCGAACACTGAAGCTTTCTTT. Protein: CSVANRVANTEAFF. Supplemented by reference TRBV29-1 and TRBJ1-1, the full variable domain reads SAVISQKPSRDICQRGTSLTIQCQVDSQVTMMFWYRQQPGQSLTLIATANQGSEATYESGFVIDKFPISRPNLTFSTLTVSNMSPEDSSIYLCSVANRVANTEAFFGQGTRLTVV.

The chain combines TRBV5-6 with TRBJ2-2, with TRBD2 matching over 7 bases. Germline assignment: CDR1 SGHDT and CDR2 YYEEEE. The ends lost 6 bases at V and 7 bases at J; junction bases unmatched: 12. The CDR3 consists of 15 residues. CDR3 in amino acids: CASNLGASGGGELFF. In DNA form, the CDR3 reads TGTGCCAGCAACCTTGGGGCTAGCGGCGGCGGGGAGCTGTTTTTT.

This sequence joins TRBV12-3 or TRBV12-4 and TRBJ1-2; D is ambiguous. The CDR3 totals 14 residues. Trimming took 6 bases from V and 4 from J, leaving 15 bases between them. The CDR3 DNA sequence: TGTGCCAGCAGCTCCGCCGGATTTGGCTATGGCTACACCTTC. The encoded protein is CASSSAGFGYGYTF.

This chain uses TRBV7-2 with TRBJ2-1; D is tentatively TRBD1 or TRBD2 (5 bases each). Germline V CDR1 and CDR2: SGHTA, FQGNSA. With 1 base removed from V and 2 bases from J, the gap between germline ends came to 12 bases. The CDR3 spans 16 residues. The CDR3 loop reads CASSLDRGWTYNEQFF. CDR3 in DNA: TGTGCCAGCAGCTTAGACCGGGGCTGGACCTACAATGAGCAGTTCTTC.

The chain has TRBV6-1 and TRBJ1-6; D call uncertain. This CDR3 comprises 14 residues. Per germline, CDR1 MNHNS and CDR2 SASEGT. Trimming stripped 7 bases from V and 10 bases from J, with 17 bases between. Here the CDR3 DNA reads TGTGCCAGCACCTACAACCACGAGCGGTCACCCCTCCACTTT. Translated, it gives CASTYNHERSPLHF.

This clonotype came up many times. The chain combines TRBV5-1 with TRBJ2-2, with D possibly TRBD2 on 7 matching bases. This CDR3 region has 14 residues. From germline, CDR1 is SGHRS and CDR2 YFSETQ. Trimming removed 2 bases from V and 5 bases from J, with 10 bases in between. CDR3 nucleotide sequence: TGCGCCAGCAGCTTACAGGGAGGGACCGGGGAGCTGTTTTTT. Residues: CASSLQGGTGELFF.